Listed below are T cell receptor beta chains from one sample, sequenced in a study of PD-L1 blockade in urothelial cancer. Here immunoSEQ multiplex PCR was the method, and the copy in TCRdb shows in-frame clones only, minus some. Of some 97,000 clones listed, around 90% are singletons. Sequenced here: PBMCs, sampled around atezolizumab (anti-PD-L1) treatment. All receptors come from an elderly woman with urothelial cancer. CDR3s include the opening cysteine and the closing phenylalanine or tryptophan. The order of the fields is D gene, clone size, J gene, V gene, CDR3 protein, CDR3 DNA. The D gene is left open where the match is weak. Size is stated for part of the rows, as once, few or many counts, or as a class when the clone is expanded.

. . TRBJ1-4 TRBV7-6 CASSLFGGELFF TGTGCCAGCAGCTTATTCGGAGGGGAACTGTTTTTT
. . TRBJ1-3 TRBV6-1 CASSAQGNSGNTIYF TGTGCCAGCAGTGCTCAGGGCAACTCTGGAAACACCATATATTTT
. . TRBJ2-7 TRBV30 CAWSWRVTPYEQYF TGTGCCTGGAGCTGGCGGGTAACTCCCTACGAGCAGTACTTC
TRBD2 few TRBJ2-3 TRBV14 CASSPQVFPFELAGVDTQYF TGTGCCAGCAGCCCGCAAGTTTTTCCCTTTGAACTAGCGGGAGTAGATACGCAGTATTTT
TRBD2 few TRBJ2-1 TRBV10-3 CATGLAGKSSYNEQFF TGTGCCACGGGACTAGCGGGAAAAAGCTCCTACAATGAGCAGTTCTTC
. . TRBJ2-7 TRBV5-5 CASRTASSYEQYF TGTGCCAGCAGGACGGCTAGCTCCTACGAGCAGTACTTC
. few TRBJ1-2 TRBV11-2 CASSLRGRVYGYTF TGTGCCAGCAGCCTCAGGGGCAGGGTCTATGGCTACACCTTC
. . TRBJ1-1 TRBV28 CASSLSPFQATEAFF TGTGCCAGCAGTTTGAGCCCCTTCCAGGCCACTGAAGCTTTCTTT
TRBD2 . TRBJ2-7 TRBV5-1 CASRQDSGSEQYF TGCGCCAGCAGACAAGATAGCGGGAGCGAGCAGTACTTC
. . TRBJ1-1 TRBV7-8 CASSLVAGNTEAFF TGTGCCAGCAGCTTAGTAGCGGGGAACACTGAAGCTTTCTTT
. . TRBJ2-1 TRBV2 CASKGDFSYNEQFF TGTGCCAGCAAAGGGGACTTCTCCTACAATGAGCAGTTCTTC
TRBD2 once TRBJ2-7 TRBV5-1 CASSGTSGRAVDEQYF TGCGCCAGCAGCGGGACTAGCGGGAGGGCCGTCGACGAGCAGTACTTC
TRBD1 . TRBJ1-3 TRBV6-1 CASSLQGAGNTIYF TGTGCCAGCAGTCTACAGGGGGCTGGAAACACCATATATTTT
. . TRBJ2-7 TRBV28 CASSFPGTGYEQYF TGTGCCAGCAGCTTCCCGGGGACTGGCTACGAGCAGTACTTC
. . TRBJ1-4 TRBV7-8 CASSLRQRTNEKLFF TGTGCCAGCAGCCTACGACAGCGAACTAATGAAAAACTGTTTTTT
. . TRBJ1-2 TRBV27 CASMPGAQGGYGYTF TGTGCCAGCATGCCAGGAGCACAGGGCGGCTATGGCTACACCTTC
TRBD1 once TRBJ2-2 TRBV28 CASTPRTGNTGELFF TGTGCCAGCACGCCAAGGACAGGGAACACCGGGGAGCTGTTTTTT
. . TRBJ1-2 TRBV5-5 CASSLGGAWYGYTF TGTGCCAGCAGCTTGGGGGGCGCATGGTATGGCTACACCTTC
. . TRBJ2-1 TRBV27 CASSLLGGESYNEQFF TGTGCCAGCAGTTTATTGGGGGGAGAGTCCTACAATGAGCAGTTCTTC
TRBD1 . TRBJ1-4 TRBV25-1 CASSEGQGTTNEKLFF TGTGCCAGCAGTGAGGGACAGGGCACTACTAATGAAAAACTGTTTTTT
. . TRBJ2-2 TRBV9 CASSVASANTGELFF TGTGCCAGCAGCGTAGCATCGGCGAACACCGGGGAGCTGTTTTTT
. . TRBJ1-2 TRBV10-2 CASRQSNYGYTF TGCGCCAGCAGACAGTCTAACTATGGCTACACCTTC
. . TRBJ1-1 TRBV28 CASSYGREEAFF TGTGCCAGCAGTTATGGCCGGGAGGAAGCTTTCTTT
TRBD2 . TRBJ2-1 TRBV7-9 CASSRPGRETHLGQFF TGTGCCAGCAGCCGCCCGGGGCGGGAGACTCACCTGGGGCAGTTCTTC
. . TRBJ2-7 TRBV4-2 CASRPLSYEQYF TGTGCCAGCAGGCCACTCTCCTACGAGCAGTACTTC
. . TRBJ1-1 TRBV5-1 CASSLWGHLMNTEAFF TGCGCCAGCAGCTTGTGGGGGCACCTTATGAACACTGAAGCTTTCTTT
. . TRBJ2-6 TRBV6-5 CASSLAGNAGANVLTF TGTGCCAGCAGTTTAGCAGGGAATGCTGGGGCCAACGTCCTGACTTTC
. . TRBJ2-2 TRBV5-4 CASSGIQDGELFF TGTGCCAGCAGCGGCATACAAGATGGGGAGCTGTTTTTT
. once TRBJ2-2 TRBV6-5 CASRSTGELFF TGTGCCAGCAGATCAACCGGGGAGCTGTTTTTT